What follows describes a single T cell receptor (beta chain). Its antigen is currently unknown. This CDR3 is built from 15 residues. Germline V gene lookup returns CDR1 MRHNA and CDR2 SNTAGT. The trim removed 2 bases at V and 9 bases at J, leaving 10 bases unmatched. The record originates from a study of T cell repertoires in cytomegalovirus infection. The overall study: CMV infection and matching HLA type were both indicated by public TCR beta signatures.

From the reads, TCRdb called clonotypes with MiXCR, one entry per CDR3 protein. The data show about 530,000 distinct CDR3 sequences, with approximately 26% seen just once and less than 15% held by the top ten. Findings of the study overall: In two of eight donors, the top clonotype was HLA-C-restricted CMV-specific.

This clonotype was obtained from a human donor in good health (CMV status not recorded). Some clones in this sample may be carry-over from other donors' samples. Sequenced material: PBMCs. The chain has TRBV6-4 and TRBJ2-3; 8 nucleotides align to TRBD2. CDR3 in amino acids: CASSDGEREPPTQYF. The CDR3 DNA reads as TGTGCCAGCAGTGACGGAGAGCGGGAGCCCCCGACGCAGTATTTT.